Shown below are 31 T cell receptor beta chains from a single sample sequenced in a study of blood T cell repertoires in COVID-19. TCRdb keeps only in-frame clones here, not all; method: immunoSEQ multiplex PCR. The sample lists around 370,000 clones; around 89% were seen once. Sample: PBMCs or T cells enriched from blood (not recorded which). These receptor sequences come from a woman aged 18-35 years who had recovered from COVID-19.

The rearrangement joins TRBV13 to TRBJ2-7; 10 bases are a match to TRBD1. This CDR3 is 15 amino acids long. V gave up 5 bases and J gave up 3 bases; unmatched junction bases: 7. Germline-derived CDR1 and CDR2 are PRHDT and FYEKMQ (reference sequence). The CDR3 spells CASSIGTGDNYEQYF. CDR3 DNA sequence: TGTGCCAGCAGCATCGGGACAGGGGATAACTACGAGCAGTACTTC.

CDR3 protein: CASSVGTVYGYTF. The CDR3 DNA sequence: TGTGCCAGCAGCGTCGGGACAGTCTATGGCTACACCTTC. The rearrangement uses TRBV11-1 and TRBJ1-2; 7 nucleotides match TRBD1. Unmatched junction bases numbered 4, after V lost 5 bases and J lost 4 bases. Per germline, CDR1 SGHAT and CDR2 FQDESV (reference sequence). This CDR3 region has 13 residues.

The chain links TRBV28 to TRBJ1-1; 8 nucleotides agree with TRBD1. The CDR3 is 14 residues long. Looked up from germline, CDR1 is MDHEN and CDR2 is SYDVKM. The V and J ends lost 8 bases and 2 bases, in that order; junction bases with no gene match: 7. The CDR3 here is CASGLTGANTEAFF. As DNA, the CDR3 is TGTGCCAGCGGGTTGACAGGGGCAAACACTGAAGCTTTCTTT.

Written as DNA, the CDR3 is TGTGCCAGCAGCTTGACAGCAACTAATGAAAAACTGTTTTTT. This codes for CASSLTATNEKLFF. This chain connects TRBV7-2 to TRBJ1-4, with D perhaps TRBD1 (5 bases). Germline CDR1 and CDR2: SGHTA and FQGNSA. With 3 bases removed from V and 0 bases from J, the gap between germline ends came to 5 bases. The CDR3 length is 14 residues.

CDR3 DNA sequence: TGTGCCAGCAGTGAACTACAGGGGTATAATTCACCCCTCCACTTT. Amino acids: CASSELQGYNSPLHF. This chain joins TRBV6-1 and TRBJ1-6; TRBD1 matches at 7 bases. The length of the CDR3 is 15 residues. Germline V gives CDR1 MNHNS, CDR2 SASEGT. V was clipped by 2 bases and J by 4 bases; unmatched bases: 2.

This rearrangement joins TRBV15 to TRBJ1-1; no firm D call. This CDR3 region has 14 residues. The V gene's germline CDR1 is LNHNV and CDR2 YYDKDF (reference sequence). V was trimmed by 3 bases and J by 2 bases, leaving 10 bases between them. This chain's CDR3 is CATSSRSDNTEAFF. The CDR3 nucleotides are TGTGCCACCAGCAGCCGGAGCGACAACACTGAAGCTTTCTTT. Filled out from reference TRBV15 and TRBJ1-1, the complete variable domain reads DAMVIQNPRYQVTQFGKPVTLSCSQTLNHNVMYWYQQKSSQAPKLLFHYYDKDFNNEADTPDNFQSRRPNTSFCFLDIRSPGLGDTAMYLCATSSRSDNTEAFFGQGTRLTVV.

This clone came up once. The rearrangement links TRBV28 to TRBJ2-2; D might be TRBD2 (5 bases). Trimming removed 3 bases at V and 9 bases at J, with 11 bases between. This CDR3 comprises 13 residues. Looked up from germline, CDR1 is MDHEN and CDR2 is SYDVKM. This CDR3 is CASSLPGNRELFF. The CDR3 bases are TGTGCCAGCAGTTTGCCGGGGAATAGGGAGCTGTTTTTT. The whole variable domain, remainder taken from reference TRBV28 and TRBJ2-2, is DVKVTQSSRYLVKRTGEKVFLECVQDMDHENMFWYRQDPGLGLRLIYFSYDVKMKEKGDIPEGYSVSREKKERFSLILESASTNQTSMYLCASSLPGNRELFFGEGSRLTVL.

A remark on this clone: Different DNA sequences within this sample yield the same CDR3. The chain employs TRBV7-3 and TRBJ2-2; no firm D call. CDR1 and CDR2 (germline): SGHTA, FQGTGA. This CDR3 spans 12 amino acids. V lost 8 bases, J lost 4 bases, and 8 bases lay in between. The CDR3, as DNA: TGTGCCAGCTCTCCCGGCACCGGGGAGCTGTTTTTT. As protein: CASSPGTGELFF.

J is TRBJ1-4 and V is TRBV6-5; 9 nucleotides match TRBD1. Looked up from germline, CDR1 is MNHEY and CDR2 is SVGAGI. The CDR3 consists of 14 residues. V shed 10 bases, J shed 7 bases, and the junction held 10 bases outside the gene matches. CDR3: CATSGTGIGEKLFF. CDR3 DNA sequence: TGTGCCACCTCTGGGACAGGGATCGGTGAAAAACTGTTTTTT.

V is TRBV5-4 and J is TRBJ1-3; 9 nucleotides align to TRBD1. With V trimmed by 3 bases and J by 0 bases, 4 bases remained unmatched. This CDR3 spans 16 amino acids. The germline gives CDR1 SGHNT, CDR2 YYREEE (reference sequence). CDR3 nucleotide sequence: TGTGCCAGCAGCTCTGGGACAGGGTTCTCTGGAAACACCATATATTTT. This codes for CASSSGTGFSGNTIYF.

This clone was picked up a small number of times. This chain's CDR3 is CASSEDWRGGVETQYF. The CDR3 nucleotides read TGTGCCAGCAGTGAAGATTGGCGGGGGGGCGTGGAGACCCAGTACTTC. The chain employs TRBV6-1 and TRBJ2-5; 9 bases line up with TRBD2. The CDR3 extends over 16 amino acids. The germline V gene encodes CDR1 MNHNS and CDR2 SASEGT. The J segment lost 5 bases and the V segment lost 1 base, leaving 8 bases of the junction unmatched.

V and J are TRBV7-2 and TRBJ2-3; possible D gene TRBD2, 6 bases. V was pared by 2 bases and J by 1 base, with 7 bases between. Germline lookup yields CDR1 SGHTA and CDR2 FQGNSA. There are 14 residues in the CDR3. The CDR3 DNA reads TGTGCCAGCAGCTTACAGCGGGGCACAGATACGCAGTATTTT. Protein sequence: CASSLQRGTDTQYF. The full variable domain, in which reference TRBV7-2 and TRBJ2-3 provide the parts outside the CDR3, is GAGVSQSPSNKVTEKGKDVELRCDPISGHTALYWYRQSLGQGLEFLIYFQGNSAPDKSGLPSDRFSAERTGGSVSTLTIQRTQQEDSAVYLCASSLQRGTDTQYFGPGTRLTVL.

V usage is TRBV4-1 and J usage is TRBJ2-3; 7 nucleotides agree with TRBD1. The CDR3 has 16 amino acids. Germline V CDR1 and CDR2: MGHRA, YSYEKL. Unmatched junction bases numbered 6, after V lost 1 base and J lost 2 bases. The CDR3 DNA sequence: TGCGCCAGCAGCCAAGTGCTGGGACAGCACACAGATACGCAGTATTTT. Amino acid sequence: CASSQVLGQHTDTQYF.

The rearrangement links TRBV5-1 to TRBJ1-6; TRBD1 matches 9 bases. The CDR3 has 16 amino acids. J gave up 7 bases and V 0 bases, and 5 bases lay outside the gene matches. Germline CDR1 SGHRS, CDR2 YFSETQ. CDR3 sequence (DNA): TGCGCCAGCAGCTTGGGGGGACAGGGCAGAAATTCACCCCTCCACTTT. Its protein is CASSLGGQGRNSPLHF.

The chain joins TRBV11-2 to TRBJ2-2, with 9 bases that match TRBD1. CDR1 SGHAT and CDR2 FQNNGV come from the germline V gene. The CDR3 extends over 17 amino acids. The V segment lost 6 bases and the J segment 1 base; nucleotides outside the gene matches: 9. CDR3 protein: CASRQPPDRGNTGELFF. The CDR3 bases are TGTGCCAGCAGACAGCCCCCGGACAGGGGGAACACCGGGGAGCTGTTTTTT.

J is TRBJ1-1 and V is TRBV5-4; TRBD1 matches 11 bases. The CDR3 covers 17 residues. Germline values: CDR1 SGHNT, CDR2 YYREEE (reference sequence). V was clipped by 4 bases and J by 4 bases; unmatched bases: 12. The DNA for the CDR3 is TGTGCCAGCAGCCCTCCGGGACAGGGGGTGAGGAGCACTGAAGCTTTCTTT. Protein product: CASSPPGQGVRSTEAFF.

V is TRBV6-2 or TRBV6-3 and J is TRBJ2-7, with D perhaps matching TRBD1 (6 bases). This CDR3 is built from 13 residues. Trimming stripped 2 bases from V and 2 bases from J, with 7 bases between. CDR1 MNHEY and CDR2 SVGEGT come from the germline V gene. Written as DNA, the CDR3 is TGTGCCAGCAGTTACGGGGGCCCCTACGAGCAGTACTTC. It encodes CASSYGGPYEQYF.

The chain links TRBV5-6 to TRBJ1-1; 7 bases are a match to TRBD1. Germline CDR1 SGHDT, CDR2 YYEEEE. The CDR3 covers 15 residues. The V and J ends lost 4 bases and 1 base, in that order; junction bases with no gene match: 7. The CDR3 sequence: CASSGQTGTNTEAFF. CDR3 coding DNA: TGTGCCAGCAGCGGACAGACAGGGACGAACACTGAAGCTTTCTTT.

The chain links TRBV11-2 to TRBJ1-1; D not resolved. The germline V gene encodes CDR1 SGHAT and CDR2 FQNNGV. CDR3 length: 12 amino acids. Trimming pared 1 base from V and 5 bases from J, leaving 5 bases between. CDR3 region: CASSLASTEAFF. The DNA for the CDR3 is TGTGCCAGCAGCTTAGCGTCGACTGAAGCTTTCTTT.

The chain joins TRBV5-1 to TRBJ1-5; TRBD1 matches at 8 bases. Trimming cost V 0 bases and J 4 bases; bases outside gene matches: 6. From germline, CDR1 is SGHRS and CDR2 YFSETQ. This CDR3 has 16 amino acids. The DNA for the CDR3 is TGCGCCAGCAGCTTGGGGCAGGGGGCGGGTAATCAGCCCCAGCATTTT. Its protein product is CASSLGQGAGNQPQHF.

V and J are TRBV30 and TRBJ1-5; 7 nucleotides line up with TRBD1. V lost 8 bases to trimming and J lost 2 bases; unmatched junction nucleotides: 6. This CDR3 has 13 amino acids. Germline CDR1 is GTSNPN and CDR2 is SVGIG (reference sequence). As DNA, the CDR3 is TGTGCCAGCGACAGGGTCGGCAATCAGCCCCAGCATTTT. The encoded protein is CASDRVGNQPQHF.

This clone occurred once. This chain connects TRBV19 to TRBJ2-2; 7 bases agree with TRBD2. The germline CDR1 and CDR2 sequences are LNHDA and SQIVND (reference sequence). V lost 3 bases to trimming and J lost 3 bases; unmatched junction nucleotides: 4. The CDR3 spans 15 residues. The CDR3 is CASSMVSGHTGELFF. The CDR3 DNA sequence: TGTGCCAGTAGTATGGTTAGCGGGCACACCGGGGAGCTGTTTTTT.

The chain combines TRBV5-5 with TRBJ1-5; 7 bases fit TRBD1. The CDR3 is made up of 15 amino acids. In germline, CDR1 is SGHKS, CDR2 YYEKEE (reference sequence). V dropped 5 bases and J dropped 1; count of bases not matched to a gene: 6. For the CDR3, the DNA is TGTGCCAGCAGTTTCACAGGGGTGAGCAATCAGCCCCAGCATTTT. The encoded protein is CASSFTGVSNQPQHF.

The chain couples TRBV30 to TRBJ2-1; 7 nucleotides line up with TRBD2. J was trimmed by 12 bases and V by 4 bases; bases with no gene match: 3. CDR1 and CDR2 from the germline V gene are GTSNPN and SVGIG (reference sequence). This CDR3 has 10 amino acids. The CDR3 protein is CAWIAGTQFF. The CDR3, as DNA: TGTGCCTGGATAGCGGGTACGCAGTTCTTC.

V usage is TRBV2 and J usage is TRBJ1-1, with TRBD1 identical over 8 bases. The CDR3 has 16 residues. The junction had 11 bases not matched to a gene; V was cut back by 5 bases and J by 3 bases. Germline V gene data show CDR1 as SNHLY and CDR2 as FYNNEI. The CDR3 region is CASSTTLDRGYTEAFF. CDR3 sequence (DNA): TGTGCCAGCAGTACGACGCTAGACAGGGGCTACACTGAAGCTTTCTTT. Together with reference TRBV2 and TRBJ1-1, the CDR3 gives the full variable domain: EPEVTQTPSHQVTQMGQEVILRCVPISNHLYFYWYRQILGQKVEFLVSFYNNEISEKSEIFDDQFSVERPDGSNFTLKIRSTKLEDSAMYFCASSTTLDRGYTEAFFGQGTRLTVV.

This clone was counted between two and nine times. CDR3 DNA: TGTGCCAGCAGTTTGACAGGGACAGCCGGACGGGGCTACACCTTC. Its protein is CASSLTGTAGRGYTF. This chain links TRBV27 with TRBJ1-2; TRBD1 matches 7 bases. The germline CDR1 and CDR2 sequences are MNHEY and SMNVEV (reference sequence). The CDR3 consists of 15 residues. With 3 bases clipped from V and 8 bases from J, the junction kept 12 bases outside the gene matches.

The V call is TRBV5-1, the J call TRBJ2-2, with 8 positions matching TRBD1. The ends lost 4 bases at V and 1 base at J; junction bases unmatched: 6. This CDR3 contains 16 residues. Germline V gives CDR1 SGHRS, CDR2 YFSETQ. CDR3 in amino acids: CASSPGQVLNTGELFF. CDR3 in DNA: TGCGCCAGCAGCCCGGGACAGGTTTTGAACACCGGGGAGCTGTTTTTT. Together with reference TRBV5-1 and TRBJ2-2, the CDR3 gives the full variable domain: KAGVTQTPRYLIKTRGQQVTLSCSPISGHRSVSWYQQTPGQGLQFLFEYFSETQRNKGNFPGRFSGRQFSNSRSEMNVSTLELGDSALYLCASSPGQVLNTGELFFGEGSRLTVL.

The gene calls are TRBV29-1 and TRBJ1-4, with D maybe TRBD1 (6 bases). Germline-derived CDR1 and CDR2 are SQVTM and ANQGSEA. The CDR3 runs 16 residues. The ends were cut back, 4 bases at V and 7 bases at J, with 22 bases in the middle. This CDR3 is CSVGQEKGGSSEKLFF. The CDR3, as DNA: TGCAGCGTTGGACAGGAGAAGGGAGGGTCTAGTGAAAAACTGTTTTTT.

V gene TRBV9 combines with J gene TRBJ2-2; a possible D gene is TRBD2 (5 bases). Trimming shortened V by 0 bases and J by 1 base, and 10 bases separated the two germline ends. Per germline, CDR1 SGDLS and CDR2 YYNGEE. The CDR3 has 16 residues. As DNA, the CDR3 is TGTGCCAGCAGCGTAGTGGCGGACTTGAACACCGGGGAGCTGTTTTTT. It translates to CASSVVADLNTGELFF.

This CDR3 reads CASSILLAGGRETQYF. CDR3 DNA: TGTGCCAGTAGTATACTTCTAGCGGGGGGGCGAGAGACCCAGTACTTC. The V call is TRBV19, the J call TRBJ2-5; 12 positions agree with TRBD2. Trimming took 2 bases from V and 4 from J; bases not matched to a gene: 5. Germline CDR1 reads LNHDA; CDR2 reads SQIVND (reference sequence). This CDR3 comprises 16 residues.

This clone was recorded only once. The chain joins TRBV5-4 to TRBJ2-3, with TRBD2 identical over 8 bases. Germline CDR1 SGHNT, CDR2 YYREEE (reference sequence). Trimming took 4 bases from V and 3 from J; bases not matched to a gene: 7. This CDR3 spans 15 amino acids. CDR3 sequence (DNA): TGTGCCAGCAGCCTAGAACTAGCGGATACAGATACGCAGTATTTT. This gives the protein CASSLELADTDTQYF.